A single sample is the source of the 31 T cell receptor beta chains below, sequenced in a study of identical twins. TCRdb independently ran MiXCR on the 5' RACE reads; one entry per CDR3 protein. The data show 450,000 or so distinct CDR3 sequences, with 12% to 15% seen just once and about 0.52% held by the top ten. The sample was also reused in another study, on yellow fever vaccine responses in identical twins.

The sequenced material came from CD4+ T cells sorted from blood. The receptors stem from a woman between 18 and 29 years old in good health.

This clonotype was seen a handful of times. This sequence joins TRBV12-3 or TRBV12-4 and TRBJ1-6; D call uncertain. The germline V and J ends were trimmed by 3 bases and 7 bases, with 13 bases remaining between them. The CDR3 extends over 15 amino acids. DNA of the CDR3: TGTGCCAGCAGTTTTTCAACGGGTAACAATTCACCCCTCCACTTT. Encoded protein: CASSFSTGNNSPLHF.

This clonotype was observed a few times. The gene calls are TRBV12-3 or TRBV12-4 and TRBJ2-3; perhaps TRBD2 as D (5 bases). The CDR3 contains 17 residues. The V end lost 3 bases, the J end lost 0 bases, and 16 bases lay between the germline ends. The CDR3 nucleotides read TGTGCCAGCAGTTTTCCCGGGAAAGGGTTTAGCACAGATACGCAGTATTTT. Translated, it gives CASSFPGKGFSTDTQYF.

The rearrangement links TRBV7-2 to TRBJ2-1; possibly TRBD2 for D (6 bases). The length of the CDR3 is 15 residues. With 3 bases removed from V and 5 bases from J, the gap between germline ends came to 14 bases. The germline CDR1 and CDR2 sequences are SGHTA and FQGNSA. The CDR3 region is CASSFSGTFDNEQFF. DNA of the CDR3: TGTGCCAGCAGCTTTTCCGGGACTTTTGACAATGAGCAGTTCTTC.

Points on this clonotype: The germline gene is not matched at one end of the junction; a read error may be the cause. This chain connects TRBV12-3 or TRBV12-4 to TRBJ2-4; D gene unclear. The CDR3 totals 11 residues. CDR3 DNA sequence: TGTGCCAGCAGTTTCTTGGGCAGCCAGGAATTC. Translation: CASSFLGSQEF.

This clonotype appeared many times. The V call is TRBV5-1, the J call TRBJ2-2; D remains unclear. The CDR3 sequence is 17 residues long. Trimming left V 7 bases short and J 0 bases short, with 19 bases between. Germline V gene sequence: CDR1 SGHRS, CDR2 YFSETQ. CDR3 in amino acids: CASFQSLTVSNTGELFF. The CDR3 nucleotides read TGCGCCAGCTTCCAAAGCTTGACGGTCTCGAACACCGGGGAGCTGTTTTTT.

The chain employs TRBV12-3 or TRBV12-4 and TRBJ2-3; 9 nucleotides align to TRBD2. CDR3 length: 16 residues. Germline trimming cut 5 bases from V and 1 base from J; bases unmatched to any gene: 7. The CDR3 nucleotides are TGTGCCAGCAGTACCGGGATAGCGGGGGGCACAGATACGCAGTATTTT. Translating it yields CASSTGIAGGTDTQYF.

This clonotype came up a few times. DNA of the CDR3: TGTGCCAGCAGCGTAGTAGATAGCGGTTCAGAGACCCAGTACTTC. Translated: CASSVVDSGSETQYF. The chain joins TRBV9 to TRBJ2-5; tentative D call: TRBD2 (6 bases). This CDR3 spans 15 amino acids. Germline-derived CDR1 and CDR2 are SGDLS and YYNGEE. V was clipped by 0 bases and J by 4 bases, with 13 bases between them.

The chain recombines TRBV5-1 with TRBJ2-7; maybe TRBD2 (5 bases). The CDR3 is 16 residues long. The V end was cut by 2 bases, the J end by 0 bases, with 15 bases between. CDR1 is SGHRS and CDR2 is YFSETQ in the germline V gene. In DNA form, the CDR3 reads TGCGCCAGCAGCTTACCCCCCTCCACTAGCTCCTACGAGCAGTACTTC. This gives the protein CASSLPPSTSSYEQYF.

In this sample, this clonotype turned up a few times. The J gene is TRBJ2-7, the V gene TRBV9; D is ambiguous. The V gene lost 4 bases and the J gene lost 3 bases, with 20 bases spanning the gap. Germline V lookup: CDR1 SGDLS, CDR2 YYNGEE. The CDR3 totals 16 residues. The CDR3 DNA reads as TGTGCCAGCAGCCCCACGTCCGGACCCTCCTACTACGAGCAGTACTTC. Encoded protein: CASSPTSGPSYYEQYF.

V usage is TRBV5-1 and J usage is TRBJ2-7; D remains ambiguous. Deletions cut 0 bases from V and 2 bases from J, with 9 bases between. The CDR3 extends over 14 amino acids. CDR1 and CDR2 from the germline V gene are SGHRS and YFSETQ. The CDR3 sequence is CASSLATVAYEQYF. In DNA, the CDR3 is TGCGCCAGCAGCTTGGCCACAGTTGCCTACGAGCAGTACTTC. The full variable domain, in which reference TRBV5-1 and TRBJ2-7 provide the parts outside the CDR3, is KAGVTQTPRYLIKTRGQQVTLSCSPISGHRSVSWYQQTPGQGLQFLFEYFSETQRNKGNFPGRFSGRQFSNSRSEMNVSTLELGDSALYLCASSLATVAYEQYFGPGTRLTVT.

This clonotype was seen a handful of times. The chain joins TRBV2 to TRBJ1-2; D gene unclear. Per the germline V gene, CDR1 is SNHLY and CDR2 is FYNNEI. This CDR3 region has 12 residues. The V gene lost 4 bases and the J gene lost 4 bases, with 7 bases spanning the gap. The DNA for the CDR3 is TGTGCCAGCAGTGCAGTAGTCTATGGCTACACCTTC. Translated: CASSAVVYGYTF.

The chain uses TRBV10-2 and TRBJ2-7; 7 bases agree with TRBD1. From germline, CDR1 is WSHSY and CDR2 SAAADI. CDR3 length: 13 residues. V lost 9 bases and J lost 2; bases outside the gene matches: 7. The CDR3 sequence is CASFDRDTYEQYF. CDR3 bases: TGCGCCAGTTTTGACAGGGATACCTACGAGCAGTACTTC.

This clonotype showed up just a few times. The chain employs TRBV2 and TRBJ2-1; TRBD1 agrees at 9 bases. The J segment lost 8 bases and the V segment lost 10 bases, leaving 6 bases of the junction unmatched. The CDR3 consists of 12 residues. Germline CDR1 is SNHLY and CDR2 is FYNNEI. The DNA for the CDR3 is TGTGCCAACCAACAGGGGGCCCATGAGCAGTTCTTC. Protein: CANQQGAHEQFF.

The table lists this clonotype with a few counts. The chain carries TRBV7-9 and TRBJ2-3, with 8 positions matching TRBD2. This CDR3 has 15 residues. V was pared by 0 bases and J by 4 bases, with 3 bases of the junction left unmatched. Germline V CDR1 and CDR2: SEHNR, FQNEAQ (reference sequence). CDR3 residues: CASSLAGLVADTQYF. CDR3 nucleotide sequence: TGTGCCAGCAGCTTAGCGGGACTAGTCGCAGATACGCAGTATTTT.

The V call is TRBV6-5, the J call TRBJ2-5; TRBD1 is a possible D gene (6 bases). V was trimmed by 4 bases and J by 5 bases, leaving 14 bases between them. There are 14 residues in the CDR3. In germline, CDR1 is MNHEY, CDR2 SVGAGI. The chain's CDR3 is CASSSRQVLETQYF. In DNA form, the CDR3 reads TGTGCCAGCAGTTCTAGACAGGTCTTGGAGACCCAGTACTTC.

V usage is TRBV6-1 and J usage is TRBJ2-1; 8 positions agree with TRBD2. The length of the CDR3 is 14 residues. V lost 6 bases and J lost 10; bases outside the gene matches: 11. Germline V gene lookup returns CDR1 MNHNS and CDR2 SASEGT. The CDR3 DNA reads TGTGCCAGCAGGTTGCAGGGAATAGCGGGGGAGCAGTTCTTC. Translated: CASRLQGIAGEQFF.

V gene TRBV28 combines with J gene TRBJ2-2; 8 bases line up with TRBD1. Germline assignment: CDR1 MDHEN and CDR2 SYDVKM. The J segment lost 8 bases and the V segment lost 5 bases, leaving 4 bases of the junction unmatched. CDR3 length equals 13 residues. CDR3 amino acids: CASSLRDRGELFF. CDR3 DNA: TGTGCCAGCAGTCTCCGGGACAGGGGGGAGCTGTTTTTT.

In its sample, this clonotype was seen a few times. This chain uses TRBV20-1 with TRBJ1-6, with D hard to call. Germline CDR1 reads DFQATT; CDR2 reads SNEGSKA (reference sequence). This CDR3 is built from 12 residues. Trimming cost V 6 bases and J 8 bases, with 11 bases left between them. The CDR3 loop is CSAQQFDSPLHF. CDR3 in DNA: TGCAGTGCGCAACAGTTCGATTCACCCCTCCACTTT.

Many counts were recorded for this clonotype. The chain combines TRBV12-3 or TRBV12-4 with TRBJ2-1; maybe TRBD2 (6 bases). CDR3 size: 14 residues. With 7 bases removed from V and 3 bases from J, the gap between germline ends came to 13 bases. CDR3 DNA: TGTGCCAGCATGAGGGTGGGAGGCTACAATGAGCAGTTCTTC. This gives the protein CASMRVGGYNEQFF.

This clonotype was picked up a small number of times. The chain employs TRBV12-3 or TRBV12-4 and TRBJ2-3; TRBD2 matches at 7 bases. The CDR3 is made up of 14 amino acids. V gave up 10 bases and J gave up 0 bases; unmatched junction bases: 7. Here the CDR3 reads CATKLRESTDTQYF. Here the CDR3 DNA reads TGTGCCACCAAATTGCGGGAGAGCACAGATACGCAGTATTTT.

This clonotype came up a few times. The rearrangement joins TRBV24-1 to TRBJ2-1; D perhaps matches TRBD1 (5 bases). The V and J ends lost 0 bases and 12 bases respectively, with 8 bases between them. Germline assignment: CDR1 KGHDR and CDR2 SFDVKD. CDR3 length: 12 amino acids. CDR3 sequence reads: CATSDLGQGQFF. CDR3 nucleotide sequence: TGTGCCACCAGTGATTTGGGGCAGGGGCAGTTCTTC.

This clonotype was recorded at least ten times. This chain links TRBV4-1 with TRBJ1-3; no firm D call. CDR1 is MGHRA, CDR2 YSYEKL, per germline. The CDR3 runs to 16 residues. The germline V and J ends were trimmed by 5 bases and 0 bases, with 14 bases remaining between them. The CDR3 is CASSVSTALSGNTIYF. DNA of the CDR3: TGCGCCAGCAGCGTCAGTACAGCCCTCTCTGGAAACACCATATATTTT.

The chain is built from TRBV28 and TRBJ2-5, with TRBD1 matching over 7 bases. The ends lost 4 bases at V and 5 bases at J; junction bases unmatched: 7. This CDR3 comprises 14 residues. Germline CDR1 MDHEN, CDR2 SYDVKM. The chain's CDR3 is CASSSGQAGETQYF. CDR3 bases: TGTGCCAGCAGTTCCGGACAGGCCGGGGAGACCCAGTACTTC.

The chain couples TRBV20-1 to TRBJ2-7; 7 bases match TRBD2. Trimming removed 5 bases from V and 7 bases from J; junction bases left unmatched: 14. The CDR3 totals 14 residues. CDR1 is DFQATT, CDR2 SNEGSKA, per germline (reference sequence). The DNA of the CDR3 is TGCAGTGCTCTCCCCACTAGCGCCCAGAGGGAGCAGTACTTC. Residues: CSALPTSAQREQYF.

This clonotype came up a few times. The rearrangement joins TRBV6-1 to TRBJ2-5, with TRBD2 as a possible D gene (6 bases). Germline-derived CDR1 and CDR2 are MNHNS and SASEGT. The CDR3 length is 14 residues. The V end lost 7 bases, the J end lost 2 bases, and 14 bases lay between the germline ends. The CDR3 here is CASTDSGLQETQYF. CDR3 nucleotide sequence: TGTGCCAGCACCGATAGCGGACTACAAGAGACCCAGTACTTC.

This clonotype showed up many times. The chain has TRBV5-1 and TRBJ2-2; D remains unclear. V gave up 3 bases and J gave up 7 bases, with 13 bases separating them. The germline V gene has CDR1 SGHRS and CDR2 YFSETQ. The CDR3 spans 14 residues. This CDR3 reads CASSSSVASGELFF. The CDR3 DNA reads TGCGCCAGCAGCTCCTCAGTTGCGAGCGGGGAGCTGTTTTTT.

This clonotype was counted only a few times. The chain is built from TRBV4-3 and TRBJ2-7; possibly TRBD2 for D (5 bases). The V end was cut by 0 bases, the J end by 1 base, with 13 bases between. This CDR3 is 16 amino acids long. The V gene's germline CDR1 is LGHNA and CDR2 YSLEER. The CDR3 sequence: CASSQDAGGRSYEQYF. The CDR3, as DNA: TGCGCCAGCAGCCAAGATGCGGGTGGACGGTCCTACGAGCAGTACTTC.

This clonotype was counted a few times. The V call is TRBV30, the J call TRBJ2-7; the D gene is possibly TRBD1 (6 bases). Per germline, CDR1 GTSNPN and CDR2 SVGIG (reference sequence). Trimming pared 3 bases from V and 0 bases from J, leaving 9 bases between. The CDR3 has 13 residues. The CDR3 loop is CAWSRGPSYEQYF. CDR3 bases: TGTGCCTGGAGCAGGGGACCCTCCTACGAGCAGTACTTC. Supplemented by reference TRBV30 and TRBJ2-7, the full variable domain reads SQTIHQWPATLVQPVGSPLSLECTVEGTSNPNLYWYRQAAGRGLQLLFYSVGIGQISSEVPQNLSASRPQDRQFILSSKKLLLSDSGFYLCAWSRGPSYEQYFGPGTRLTVT.

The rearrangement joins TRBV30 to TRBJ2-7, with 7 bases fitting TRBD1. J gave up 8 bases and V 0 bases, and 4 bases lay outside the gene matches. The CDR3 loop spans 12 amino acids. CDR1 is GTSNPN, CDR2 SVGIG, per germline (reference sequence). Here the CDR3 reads CAWSVQGSQQYF. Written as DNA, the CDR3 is TGTGCCTGGAGTGTACAGGGGTCCCAGCAGTACTTC.

The CDR3 coding sequence is TGTGCCAGCTCACCAGCGGGACAACGGGGCGAGCAGTACTTC. Protein product: CASSPAGQRGEQYF. The chain links TRBV18 to TRBJ2-7, with D tentatively TRBD1 or TRBD2 (6 bases each). Trimming removed 2 bases from V and 6 bases from J, with 14 bases in between. The CDR3 is 14 amino acids. Looked up from germline, CDR1 is KGHSH and CDR2 is LQKENI. The full variable domain, completed using reference TRBV18 and TRBJ2-7, is NAGVMQNPRHLVRRRGQEARLRCSPMKGHSHVYWYRQLPEEGLKFMVYLQKENIIDESGMPKERFSAEFPKEGPSILRIQQVVRGDSAAYFCASSPAGQRGEQYFGPGTRLTVT.

CDR3 DNA: TGTGCCAGCAGCGTAGGAGCAGGTACTGAAGCTTTCTTT. Its protein is CASSVGAGTEAFF. This chain joins TRBV9 and TRBJ1-1; D unresolved. This CDR3 region has 13 residues. V was clipped by 0 bases and J by 5 bases, with 8 bases between them. In germline, CDR1 is SGDLS, CDR2 YYNGEE.